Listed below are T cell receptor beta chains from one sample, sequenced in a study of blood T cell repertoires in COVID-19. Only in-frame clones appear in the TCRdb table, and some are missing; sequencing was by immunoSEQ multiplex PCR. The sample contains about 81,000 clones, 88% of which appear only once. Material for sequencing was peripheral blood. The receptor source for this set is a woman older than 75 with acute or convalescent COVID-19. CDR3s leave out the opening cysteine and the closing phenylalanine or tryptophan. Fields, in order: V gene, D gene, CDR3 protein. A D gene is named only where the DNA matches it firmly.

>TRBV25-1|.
ASSEYIMAGGNEKLF
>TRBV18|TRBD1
ASSPGQGTTEAF
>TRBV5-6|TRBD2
ASSYAGGPYNEQF
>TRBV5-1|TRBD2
ASSSSGGRAYNEQF
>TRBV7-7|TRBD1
ASSLGTGANEQY
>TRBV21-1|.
ASSLRDRGNSYEQY
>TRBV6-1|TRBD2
ASSDRTSRNEQF
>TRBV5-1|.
ASSPTGLLTSSSYEQY
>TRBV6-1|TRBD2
ASSEHGGTYNEQF
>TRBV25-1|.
ASSAWGDYGYT
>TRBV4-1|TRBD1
ASSQGPGQVRWEQF
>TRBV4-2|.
ASSQDGTPSHGYT
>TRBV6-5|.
ASSYSGGADEQF
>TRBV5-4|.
ASSFEGGGTGELF
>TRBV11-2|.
ASSFRDPSYNEQF
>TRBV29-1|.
SAYYNNEQF
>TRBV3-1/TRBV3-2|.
ASSPLRGEQY
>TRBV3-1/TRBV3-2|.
ASSHETGRSQETQY
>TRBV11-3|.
ASSLDRSQVNEQF
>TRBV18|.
ASSPLSSSYNSPLH
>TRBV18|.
ASSPQGANEKLF
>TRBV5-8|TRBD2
ASSRTSGGVSSYNEQF
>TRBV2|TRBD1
ASSEGQGSPNEKLF
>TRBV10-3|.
AISRIAGETQY
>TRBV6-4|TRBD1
AHPGQGLEGYRLT
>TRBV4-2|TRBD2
ASSLKPGLAGGVNTGELF
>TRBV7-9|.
ASSLVLASGAPGDTQY
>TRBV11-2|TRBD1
ASSLRQGQRLNTEAF
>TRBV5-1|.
ASSLRTEAGELF
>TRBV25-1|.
ASSLPGSNEQF
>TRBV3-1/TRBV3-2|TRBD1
ASSQLDRGFPF
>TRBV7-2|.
ASRISGLRGDEQF
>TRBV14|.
ASSQDPTRGGGYT
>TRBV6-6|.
ASSYPPGSGNTIY
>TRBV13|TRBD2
ASSPAGGMGEQY
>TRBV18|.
ASSPILGYT
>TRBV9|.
ASSVGVASMNTEAF
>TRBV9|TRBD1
ASSVGPTGGLGNEQF
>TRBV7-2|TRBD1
ASTLVRQGYYEQY
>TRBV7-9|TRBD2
ASSSDLGLAGVTGELF
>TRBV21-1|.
ASSKWTSGGRSYNEQF
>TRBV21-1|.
ASSKVGQGKNLYEQY
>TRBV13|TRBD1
ASSLEGTGVDEQF
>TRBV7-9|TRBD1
ASSPGQGDQKGYT
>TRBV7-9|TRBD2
ASSLVRRGALDTQY
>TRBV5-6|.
ASSPYVQANYGYT
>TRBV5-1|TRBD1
ASSPGTEKETQY
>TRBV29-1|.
SVGGRTNTEAF
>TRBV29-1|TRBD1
SVLLQGLTNYGYT
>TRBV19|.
ASSILAAGNQPQH
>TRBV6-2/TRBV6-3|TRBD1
ASSRAGGGNTIY
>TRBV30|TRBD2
AWSVGGGRAGEQF
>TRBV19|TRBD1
ASSTGTGGGEQY
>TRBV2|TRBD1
ASSSDRGNQPQH
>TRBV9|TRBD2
ASGAGTRGTGELF
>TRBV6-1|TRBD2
ASSEGAGHGTQY
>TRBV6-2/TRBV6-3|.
ASSYSGALSNQPQH
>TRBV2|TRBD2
ASSDNPSGIPYEQY